The entry below gives a single T cell receptor (beta chain) sequence along with its context. The CDR3 is 14 residues long. CDR1 and CDR2 from the germline V gene are MDHEN and SYDVKM. Trimming removed 6 bases from V and 1 base from J; junction bases left unmatched: 0. The data belong to a study of control samples from healthy donors and cancer patients. Profiling relied on immunoSEQ multiplex PCR, and the TCRdb table lists in-frame clones only, not all of them. The sample consists of 120,000 to 150,000 clones, around 90% of them appearing once. The genes are TRBV28 and TRBJ2-5, with TRBD2 identical over 12 bases. Material: blood. This clonotype was obtained from a man younger than 45 in good health. CDR3 nucleotides: TGTGCCAGCAGACTAGCGGGAGGCCAAGAGACCCAGTACTTC. The encoded protein is CASRLAGGQETQYF.